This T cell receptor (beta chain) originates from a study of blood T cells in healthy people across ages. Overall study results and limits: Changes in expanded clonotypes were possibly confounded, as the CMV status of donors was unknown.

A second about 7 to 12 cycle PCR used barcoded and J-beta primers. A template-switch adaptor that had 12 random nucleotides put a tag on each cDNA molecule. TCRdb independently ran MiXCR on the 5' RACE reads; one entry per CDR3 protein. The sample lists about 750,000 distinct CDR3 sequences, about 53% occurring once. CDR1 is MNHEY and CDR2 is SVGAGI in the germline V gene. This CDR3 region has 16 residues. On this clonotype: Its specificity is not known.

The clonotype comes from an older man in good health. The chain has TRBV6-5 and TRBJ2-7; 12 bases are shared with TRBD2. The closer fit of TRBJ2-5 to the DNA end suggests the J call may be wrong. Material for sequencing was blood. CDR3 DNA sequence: TGTGCCAGCAGTTACACTAGCGGGAGGCCGGGGGAGACCCAGTACTTC. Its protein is CASSYTSGRPGETQYF.